Listed here are 4 T cell receptor beta chains from one sample, sequenced in a study of shared clonotypes between healthy human individuals. TCRdb's table, derived via immunoSEQ multiplex PCR, lists solely in-frame clones and lacks some. Here the sample spans hundreds of thousands of clones, 60% to 75% being singletons. Sequenced input: memory CD4+ T cells sorted from blood. Specified subset: CD45RA-negative fraction. Source of these receptors: a woman aged 25 to 39 in good health.

The chain is built from TRBV10-3 and TRBJ2-7, with D perhaps assigned TRBD1 or TRBD2 (5 bases each). V lost 2 bases, J lost 2 bases, and 10 bases lay in between. The CDR3 has 14 residues. Germline V gives CDR1 ENHRY, CDR2 SYGVKD. The CDR3 region is CAISENKGPYEQYF. Here the CDR3 DNA reads TGTGCCATCAGTGAGAACAAGGGACCCTACGAGCAGTACTTC.

The chain carries TRBV23-1 and TRBJ1-5, with TRBD1 matching over 8 bases. Being an ORF, TRBV23-1 has a function that is uncertain. This CDR3 contains 18 residues. The V segment lost 6 bases and the J segment 2 bases; nucleotides outside the gene matches: 15. CDR3 sequence: CASRPVRSTGGCNQPQHF. CDR3 in DNA: TGCGCCAGCAGACCCGTCCGCTCCACAGGGGGGTGCAATCAGCCCCAGCATTTT.

This clone was observed a handful of times. This chain uses TRBV5-1 with TRBJ2-2; no firm D call. This CDR3 spans 15 amino acids. V gave up 3 bases and J gave up 1 base, with 10 bases separating them. Germline V gene lookup returns CDR1 SGHRS and CDR2 YFSETQ. CDR3 protein: CASSSGVENTGELFF. Written as DNA, the CDR3 is TGCGCCAGCAGCTCTGGAGTGGAGAACACCGGGGAGCTGTTTTTT. The entire variable domain, with the rest obtained from reference TRBV5-1 and TRBJ2-2, is as follows: KAGVTQTPRYLIKTRGQQVTLSCSPISGHRSVSWYQQTPGQGLQFLFEYFSETQRNKGNFPGRFSGRQFSNSRSEMNVSTLELGDSALYLCASSSGVENTGELFFGEGSRLTVL.

V gene TRBV27 combines with J gene TRBJ2-6; a possible D gene is TRBD1 (6 bases). Germline V lookup: CDR1 MNHEY, CDR2 SMNVEV (reference sequence). The CDR3 runs to 15 residues. The V gene lost 4 bases and the J gene lost 2 bases, with 9 bases spanning the gap. CDR3 DNA sequence: TGTGCCAGCAGTTCCTCAGGGGCTGGGGCCAACGTCCTGACTTTC. Residues: CASSSSGAGANVLTF.